The entry below describes one T cell receptor (beta chain). Its antigen is unidentified. A sample-barcoded 5' primer and a J-beta primer mix were used in a second PCR of roughly 7 to 11 cycles. Each CDR3 protein gets one entry after TCRdb re-called the 5' RACE reads with MiXCR. The sample includes 790,000 or so distinct CDR3 sequences, less than 60% seen only once; the top ten take 15% to 20%. The source of the sample is a study of blood T cells in healthy people across ages. At the level of the study: Using template switching, researchers captured about one barcoded beta molecule for each two T cells. Findings and caveats of the study: Strong correlation existed between TCR beta diversity and naive T cell percentage. While age rose, TCR beta diversity per million T cells dropped in a roughly linear way.

The V end lost 6 bases, the J end lost 2 bases, and 10 bases lay between the germline ends. Germline V gene lookup returns CDR1 MNHEY and CDR2 SMNVEV (reference sequence). CDR3 size: 13 residues. The individuals who served as donors were healthy Caucasians living in Russia, aged about 6 to 100. The rearrangement uses TRBV27 and TRBJ1-2, with D uncertain. Sample: blood. This clonotype was sampled from an elderly man in good health. CDR3 region: CASRVSGNYGYTF. The CDR3 DNA sequence: TGTGCCAGCAGGGTTTCCGGGAACTATGGCTACACCTTC.